These 30 T cell receptor beta chains originate from one sample sequenced in a study of blood T cell repertoires in COVID-19. Only in-frame clones appear in the TCRdb table, and some are missing; sequencing was by immunoSEQ multiplex PCR. The sample has 70,000 or so clones, about four fifths seen once; the top ten hold 9% to 10%. Sequencing input: peripheral blood. The receptors shown here come from a human donor in a cohort sampled during active COVID-19.

The chain's CDR3 is CASSTGGLQPQHF. In DNA form, the CDR3 reads TGTGCCAGTAGTACAGGGGGCCTCCAGCCCCAGCATTTT. This chain uses TRBV19 with TRBJ1-5, with 8 bases matching TRBD1. This CDR3 contains 13 residues. The germline CDR1 and CDR2 sequences are LNHDA and SQIVND (reference sequence). V gave up 4 bases and J gave up 7 bases; unmatched junction bases: 3.

The genes are TRBV7-9 and TRBJ2-2; D might be TRBD2 (5 bases). V was clipped by 1 base and J by 1 base, with 10 bases between them. The CDR3 spans 16 residues. Germline assignment: CDR1 SEHNR and CDR2 FQNEAQ (reference sequence). The CDR3 here is CASSLVLGRNTGELFF. CDR3 in DNA: TGTGCCAGCAGCTTAGTCCTGGGGAGGAACACCGGGGAGCTGTTTTTT.

The table lists this clone with a few counts. V gene TRBV7-2 combines with J gene TRBJ2-2; 8 bases line up with TRBD2. The CDR3 length is 15 residues. With 2 bases clipped from V and 3 bases from J, the junction kept 2 bases outside the gene matches. In germline, CDR1 is SGHTA, CDR2 FQGNSA. The CDR3 sequence is CASSLIGRDTGELFF. In DNA, the CDR3 is TGTGCCAGCAGCTTAATCGGGAGGGACACCGGGGAGCTGTTTTTT.

The chain joins TRBV6-5 to TRBJ2-7; D is undetermined. Looked up from germline, CDR1 is MNHEY and CDR2 is SVGAGI. The length of the CDR3 is 12 residues. V shed 5 bases and J shed 3 bases, with 8 bases lying between them. This chain's CDR3 is CASSTHSYEQYF. For the CDR3, the DNA is TGTGCCAGCAGTACCCACAGCTACGAGCAGTACTTC.

V is TRBV2 and J is TRBJ2-3; possible D gene TRBD2, 5 bases. There are 14 residues in the CDR3. V was cut by 8 bases and J by 4 bases, with 16 bases left in between. Germline V gene lookup returns CDR1 SNHLY and CDR2 FYNNEI. The CDR3 DNA is TGTGCCAGCCGGCGGGCCCTCGGCGCAGATACGCAGTATTTT. Residues: CASRRALGADTQYF.

The genes are TRBV6-2 or TRBV6-3 and TRBJ2-7; 7 positions match TRBD2. After removal of 5 bases from V and 6 bases from J, the junction contained 13 bases not matched to a gene. The CDR3 sequence is 15 residues long. Germline CDR1 is MNHEY and CDR2 is SVGEGT. The CDR3 bases are TGTGCCAGCAGTATCACCCAGGCGGGGGAGGGCGAGCAGTACTTC. This sequence encodes CASSITQAGEGEQYF.

V gene TRBV15 combines with J gene TRBJ2-7, with 8 bases that match TRBD1. Germline-derived CDR1 and CDR2 are LNHNV and YYDKDF (reference sequence). V lost 1 base to trimming and J lost 5 bases; unmatched junction nucleotides: 4. The CDR3 totals 14 residues. This CDR3 is CATSRGQGSHEQYF. The CDR3 nucleotides read TGTGCCACCAGCAGAGGACAGGGGAGCCACGAGCAGTACTTC.

This clone has just one count. This chain links TRBV2 with TRBJ2-5, with D uncertain. CDR3 length equals 15 residues. V lost 2 bases, J lost 0 bases, and 10 bases lay in between. Germline V gene lookup returns CDR1 SNHLY and CDR2 FYNNEI. The CDR3, as DNA: TGTGCCAGCAGTGAAATCCAGACATACCAAGAGACCCAGTACTTC. This encodes CASSEIQTYQETQYF. Supplemented by reference TRBV2 and TRBJ2-5, the full variable domain reads EPEVTQTPSHQVTQMGQEVILRCVPISNHLYFYWYRQILGQKVEFLVSFYNNEISEKSEIFDDQFSVERPDGSNFTLKIRSTKLEDSAMYFCASSEIQTYQETQYFGPGTRLLVL.

The chain joins TRBV5-4 to TRBJ2-3, with TRBD2 matching 8 bases. Per germline, CDR1 SGHNT and CDR2 YYREEE (reference sequence). The CDR3 contains 16 residues. V lost 4 bases to trimming and J lost 2 bases; unmatched junction nucleotides: 9. The CDR3 here is CASSTGTSGITDTQYF. CDR3 DNA: TGTGCCAGCAGCACCGGAACTAGCGGTATCACAGATACGCAGTATTTT. Variable domain in full (rest from reference TRBV5-4 and TRBJ2-3): ETGVTQSPTHLIKTRGQQVTLRCSSQSGHNTVSWYQQALGQGPQFIFQYYREEENGRGNFPPRFSGLQFPNYSSELNVNALELDDSALYLCASSTGTSGITDTQYFGPGTRLTVL.

This sequence joins TRBV5-1 and TRBJ1-6; D ambiguous. V lost 4 bases to trimming and J lost 0 bases, with 11 bases between them. Germline CDR1 SGHRS, CDR2 YFSETQ. The CDR3 runs 16 residues. CDR3 nucleotides: TGCGCCAGCAGCAACTTCGAGAGCTCCTATAATTCACCCCTCCACTTT. Translating it yields CASSNFESSYNSPLHF.

This clone turned up a few times. The V and J genes are TRBV28 and TRBJ2-1, with 7 bases lining up with TRBD2. The ends lost 5 bases at V and 0 bases at J; junction bases unmatched: 4. Germline lookup yields CDR1 MDHEN and CDR2 SYDVKM. The CDR3 is made up of 15 amino acids. The chain's CDR3 is CASSNAGVSYNEQFF. CDR3 DNA sequence: TGTGCCAGCAGTAACGCGGGAGTCTCCTACAATGAGCAGTTCTTC.

This clone has only one observation. This chain joins TRBV24-1 and TRBJ2-2; perhaps TRBD1 as D (5 bases). The CDR3 has 15 amino acids. Between the trimmed V and J ends, which lost 0 bases and 7 bases, there was a span of 11 bases. Germline CDR1 reads KGHDR; CDR2 reads SFDVKD. CDR3 DNA: TGTGCCACCAGTGATTTGGCCAGGGCTGGCGGGGAGCTGTTTTTT. The encoded protein is CATSDLARAGGELFF.

The rearrangement joins TRBV28 to TRBJ2-7; 7 bases are shared with TRBD2. V was pared by 7 bases and J by 2 bases, with 11 bases of the junction left unmatched. Germline lookup yields CDR1 MDHEN and CDR2 SYDVKM. This CDR3 is 15 amino acids long. CDR3 DNA sequence: TGTGCCAGCACGGGTGCGGGAGAATCCCCCTACGAGCAGTACTTC. Its protein is CASTGAGESPYEQYF.

J is TRBJ1-1 and V is TRBV5-5; D call uncertain. This CDR3 contains 15 residues. Trimming left V 2 bases short and J 0 bases short, with 11 bases between. CDR1 SGHKS and CDR2 YYEKEE come from the germline V gene (reference sequence). The CDR3 loop reads CASSLEVALNTEAFF. The DNA for the CDR3 is TGTGCCAGCAGCTTAGAGGTGGCCTTGAACACTGAAGCTTTCTTT. The full variable domain, rest sourced from reference TRBV5-5 and TRBJ1-1, is DAGVTQSPTHLIKTRGQQVTLRCSPISGHKSVSWYQQVLGQGPQFIFQYYEKEERGRGNFPDRFSARQFPNYSSELNVNALLLGDSALYLCASSLEVALNTEAFFGQGTRLTVV.

This chain links TRBV5-5 with TRBJ1-6; possible D gene TRBD1, 5 bases. This CDR3 has 12 residues. The germline CDR1 and CDR2 sequences are SGHKS and YYEKEE (reference sequence). V lost 4 bases and J 15 bases, leaving 14 bases between the germline ends. The CDR3 nucleotides read TGTGCCAGCAGCCCAGAGACAGCCTACCTCCACTTT. As protein: CASSPETAYLHF.

The chain uses TRBV7-9 and TRBJ1-4; TRBD1 matches 7 bases. Germline V gene data show CDR1 as SEHNR and CDR2 as FQNEAQ (reference sequence). The CDR3 consists of 16 residues. Trimming took 6 bases from V and 4 from J; bases not matched to a gene: 11. The CDR3 nucleotides read TGTGCCAGCAGGCCCATTAGGACAGGAAGTAATGAAAAACTGTTTTTT. Translating gives CASRPIRTGSNEKLFF. Full variable domain (outside the CDR3, taken from reference TRBV7-9 and TRBJ1-4): DTGVSQNPRHKITKRGQNVTFRCDPISEHNRLYWYRQTLGQGPEFLTYFQNEAQLEKSRLLSDRFSAERPKGSFSTLEIQRTEQGDSAMYLCASRPIRTGSNEKLFFGSGTQLSVL.

This sequence joins TRBV11-2 and TRBJ2-3; TRBD2 aligns across 9 bases. With V trimmed by 5 bases and J by 7 bases, 10 bases remained unmatched. Germline V lookup: CDR1 SGHAT, CDR2 FQNNGV. This CDR3 contains 15 residues. CDR3 nucleotides: TGTGCCAGCAGCAAGACTAGCGGAAATACTAATACGCAGTATTTT. Translating it yields CASSKTSGNTNTQYF.

This clone was seen a handful of times. V gene TRBV7-8 combines with J gene TRBJ2-7; a possible D gene is TRBD2 (6 bases). This CDR3 comprises 19 residues. Germline V gene data show CDR1 as SGHVS and CDR2 as FQNEAQ. Trimming removed 2 bases at V and 0 bases at J, with 23 bases between. The CDR3 sequence is CASSLFRFLSGQSSYEQYF. DNA for the CDR3: TGTGCCAGCAGCTTATTCAGGTTCCTGAGCGGGCAAAGCTCCTACGAGCAGTACTTC.

This rearrangement joins TRBV2 to TRBJ1-6; 7 bases are shared with TRBD1. Unmatched junction bases numbered 3, after V lost 6 bases and J lost 4 bases. CDR1 is SNHLY, CDR2 FYNNEI, per germline. This CDR3 has 14 amino acids. The CDR3 DNA sequence: TGTGCCAGCAGAAGGGACAGTTATAATTCACCCCTCCACTTT. Its translation: CASRRDSYNSPLHF.

V is TRBV6-6 and J is TRBJ2-4, with TRBD2 matching over 15 bases. In germline, CDR1 is MNHNY, CDR2 SVGAGI (reference sequence). Unmatched junction bases numbered 8, after V lost 5 bases and J lost 12 bases. This CDR3 has 15 residues. The CDR3 nucleotides read TGTGCCAGCAGTCCTACCGGGACTAGCGGGAGGTCTCAGTACTTC. This translates into CASSPTGTSGRSQYF.

Turning to this clone: An end of the junction does not agree with germline; a read error may underlie this. The chain joins TRBV5-1 to TRBJ2-3; the match to TRBD2 covers 10 bases. Germline V gene sequence: CDR1 SGHRS, CDR2 YFSETQ. This CDR3 spans 16 amino acids. The CDR3 region is CARSGGGNPPTDTQYF. The CDR3 DNA sequence: TGCGCCCGCAGCGGGGGGGGGAACCCACCCACAGATACGCAGTATTTT.

J is TRBJ2-5 and V is TRBV30, with TRBD2 as a possible D gene (6 bases). V was clipped by 3 bases and J by 5 bases, with 7 bases between them. The CDR3 extends over 11 amino acids. Germline V gene data show CDR1 as GTSNPN and CDR2 as SVGIG (reference sequence). CDR3 in amino acids: CAWRAGETQYF. The DNA for the CDR3 is TGTGCCTGGAGGGCGGGGGAGACCCAGTACTTC.

The chain links TRBV4-1 to TRBJ2-5; 12 nucleotides line up with TRBD1. Germline trimming cut 4 bases from V and 5 bases from J; bases unmatched to any gene: 5. The CDR3 consists of 15 residues. CDR1 is MGHRA and CDR2 is YSYEKL in the germline V gene. The CDR3 bases are TGCGCCAGCAGCCCCCGGGACAGGGGGCTTGAGACCCAGTACTTC. Its protein is CASSPRDRGLETQYF.

The chain is built from TRBV25-1 and TRBJ2-7; D may be TRBD1 (5 bases). CDR3 length: 16 amino acids. V gave up 1 base and J gave up 3 bases, with 16 bases separating them. In germline, CDR1 is MGHDK, CDR2 SYGVNS. The CDR3 region is CASSEFEAGSYYEQYF. CDR3 coding DNA: TGTGCCAGCAGTGAATTCGAGGCAGGGTCTTACTACGAGCAGTACTTC.

The V gene is TRBV28, the J gene TRBJ2-2; possibly TRBD1 for D (5 bases). Trimming took off 7 bases at V and 1 base at J, with 16 bases between the two ends. This CDR3 region has 16 residues. The V gene's germline CDR1 is MDHEN and CDR2 SYDVKM. CDR3 nucleotides: TGTGCCAGCATCAAGTGGGGCAGCCTGAACACCGGGGAGCTGTTTTTT. It encodes CASIKWGSLNTGELFF.

The V call is TRBV19, the J call TRBJ2-1; 8 bases are shared with TRBD1. Germline V gene data show CDR1 as LNHDA and CDR2 as SQIVND (reference sequence). This CDR3 contains 14 residues. The ends lost 6 bases at V and 5 bases at J; junction bases unmatched: 6. The CDR3 here is CASSLDRGHNEQFF. DNA for the CDR3: TGTGCCAGTAGCTTAGACAGGGGTCACAATGAGCAGTTCTTC.

The CDR3 sequence is CASSVAGQSLYF. CDR3 in DNA: TGTGCCAGCAGCGTAGCTGGCCAGTCGCTGTACTTC. The chain carries TRBV9 and TRBJ2-7; D unresolved. This CDR3 has 12 amino acids. The V and J ends lost 0 bases and 12 bases respectively, with 13 bases between them. Germline values: CDR1 SGDLS, CDR2 YYNGEE.

V gene TRBV28 combines with J gene TRBJ1-1; a weak D match, TRBD1 (5 bases). The CDR3 covers 15 residues. CDR1 and CDR2 (germline): MDHEN, SYDVKM. V was trimmed by 7 bases and J by 0 bases, leaving 15 bases between them. The CDR3 nucleotides are TGTGCCAGCAACACTTACCGCAGGGTGAACACTGAAGCTTTCTTT. Translation gives CASNTYRRVNTEAFF.

The V and J genes are TRBV2 and TRBJ1-6; 10 positions agree with TRBD1. The CDR3 covers 15 residues. Trimming took 3 bases from V and 8 from J; bases not matched to a gene: 4. Germline V gene sequence: CDR1 SNHLY, CDR2 FYNNEI. Here the CDR3 DNA reads TGTGCCAGCAGTGACGGGGGACAGGGGTATTCACCCCTCCACTTT. Translated, it gives CASSDGGQGYSPLHF. The full variable domain, completed using reference TRBV2 and TRBJ1-6, is EPEVTQTPSHQVTQMGQEVILRCVPISNHLYFYWYRQILGQKVEFLVSFYNNEISEKSEIFDDQFSVERPDGSNFTLKIRSTKLEDSAMYFCASSDGGQGYSPLHFGNGTRLTVT.

The chain couples TRBV19 to TRBJ2-2; TRBD2 might be the D (5 bases). This CDR3 has 16 residues. The V end was cut by 5 bases, the J end by 4 bases, with 17 bases between. Germline V gene data show CDR1 as LNHDA and CDR2 as SQIVND (reference sequence). CDR3 protein: CASSLRTGPVTGELFF. CDR3 DNA sequence: TGTGCCAGTAGTCTCCGGACTGGTCCCGTCACCGGGGAGCTGTTTTTT.